Following are 14 T cell receptor beta chains from one sample sequenced in a study of shared clonotypes between healthy human individuals. The assay was immunoSEQ multiplex PCR, and TCRdb's table has in-frame clones only and misses some. The sample carries about 2,500,000 clones, 90% to 95% recorded once. Sequenced material: naive CD4+ T cells sorted from blood. The subset denotes: CD45RA+ positively selected. The receptors come from a man aged 18 to 30 in good health.

The chain couples TRBV7-9 to TRBJ2-3; D ambiguous. This CDR3 is built from 15 residues. Germline CDR1 SEHNR, CDR2 FQNEAQ (reference sequence). The germline V and J ends were trimmed by 4 bases and 4 bases, with 15 bases remaining between them. CDR3 DNA sequence: TGTGCCAGCAGCTCGAGAAGTATTTCGGCAGATACGCAGTATTTT. Residues: CASSSRSISADTQYF.

The rearrangement links TRBV6-5 to TRBJ2-3; D is unclear. V was clipped by 8 bases and J by 4 bases, with 7 bases between them. Germline V gene data show CDR1 as MNHEY and CDR2 as SVGAGI. CDR3 length: 11 residues. CDR3: CASQRADTQYF. The CDR3 region has the DNA TGTGCCAGCCAACGTGCAGATACGCAGTATTTT.

The chain joins TRBV5-1 to TRBJ2-5; no clear D. Matching the DNA end better, TRBJ2-7 makes the J call doubtful. The CDR3 extends over 14 amino acids. Germline CDR1 and CDR2: SGHRS and YFSETQ. The CDR3 here is CASSTSDGSYEQYF. CDR3 bases: TGCGCCAGCAGCACCTCGGACGGTTCCTACGAGCAGTACTTC.

The V and J genes are TRBV7-3 and TRBJ2-2, with a weak D call TRBD2 (5 bases). Germline CDR1 reads SGHTA; CDR2 reads FQGTGA. The CDR3 has 14 residues. The V gene lost 6 bases and the J gene lost 7 bases, with 15 bases spanning the gap. CDR3 nucleotides: TGTGCCAGCAGGGAGGAGGCTTTCGTCGGGGAGCTGTTTTTT. Its translation is CASREEAFVGELFF. The full variable domain, rest sourced from reference TRBV7-3 and TRBJ2-2, is GAGVSQTPSNKVTEKGKYVELRCDPISGHTALYWYRQSLGQGPEFLIYFQGTGAADDSGLPNDRFFAVRPEGSVSTLKIQRTERGDSAVYLCASREEAFVGELFFGEGSRLTVL.

This chain links TRBV5-4 with TRBJ1-1; no clear D gene. Germline loops: CDR1 SGHNT, CDR2 YYREEE (reference sequence). The V and J ends lost 4 bases and 5 bases respectively, with 9 bases between them. The CDR3 is made up of 12 amino acids. The CDR3 coding sequence is TGTGCCAGCAGCCATGGGATGACTGAAGCTTTCTTT. Protein sequence: CASSHGMTEAFF.

CDR3 amino acids: CASSSLTMNTEAFF. DNA for the CDR3: TGTGCCAGCAGCTCTCTCACCATGAACACTGAAGCTTTCTTT. The rearrangement links TRBV28 to TRBJ1-1; D remains ambiguous. Trimming shortened V by 6 bases and J by 0 bases, and 11 bases separated the two germline ends. The CDR3 loop spans 14 amino acids. Germline CDR1 reads MDHEN; CDR2 reads SYDVKM.

The rearrangement links TRBV2 to TRBJ2-5; 9 bases align to TRBD1. Germline V lookup: CDR1 SNHLY, CDR2 FYNNEI. The V segment lost 3 bases and the J segment 4 bases; nucleotides outside the gene matches: 3. The CDR3 consists of 14 residues. The CDR3 nucleotides read TGTGCCAGCAGTGACTACAGGGGGCGAGAGACCCAGTACTTC. As protein: CASSDYRGRETQYF. The complete variable domain, with remaining parts taken from reference TRBV2 and TRBJ2-5, reads EPEVTQTPSHQVTQMGQEVILRCVPISNHLYFYWYRQILGQKVEFLVSFYNNEISEKSEIFDDQFSVERPDGSNFTLKIRSTKLEDSAMYFCASSDYRGRETQYFGPGTRLLVL.

V is TRBV29-1 and J is TRBJ1-1, with D perhaps matching TRBD1 (5 bases). V was shortened by 6 bases and J by 6 bases, with 20 bases between the two germline ends. The CDR3 contains 14 residues. In germline, CDR1 is SQVTM, CDR2 ANQGSEA. CDR3 coding DNA: TGCAGCGTGGGCCCCCGACGGGGGGAAGCTGAAGCTTTCTTT. Its translation is CSVGPRRGEAEAFF. The variable domain in full, completed from reference TRBV29-1 and TRBJ1-1, reads SAVISQKPSRDICQRGTSLTIQCQVDSQVTMMFWYRQQPGQSLTLIATANQGSEATYESGFVIDKFPISRPNLTFSTLTVSNMSPEDSSIYLCSVGPRRGEAEAFFGQGTRLTVV.

The chain links TRBV4-3 to TRBJ1-5, with no clear D. V gave up 0 bases and J gave up 4 bases, with 10 bases separating them. This CDR3 region has 15 residues. Germline CDR1 LGHNA, CDR2 YSLEER. CDR3 DNA sequence: TGCGCCAGCAGCCAAGATCTTTGGGGAAATCAGCCCCAGCATTTT. This encodes CASSQDLWGNQPQHF.

This clone was observed once. In the same sample, other DNA sequences code for this CDR3. J is TRBJ2-5 and V is TRBV5-1, with TRBD1 identical over 8 bases. Germline CDR1 is SGHRS and CDR2 is YFSETQ. This CDR3 contains 14 residues. Trimming removed 0 bases from V and 5 bases from J; junction bases left unmatched: 3. The CDR3 region has the DNA TGCGCCAGCAGCTTGGCAGGGGGCGGTGAGACCCAGTACTTC. Translating it yields CASSLAGGGETQYF.

This clone was detected only once. V and J are TRBV13 and TRBJ1-2; 7 nucleotides align to TRBD1. V was pared by 5 bases and J by 3 bases, with 3 bases of the junction left unmatched. The CDR3 runs 13 residues. CDR1 PRHDT and CDR2 FYEKMQ come from the germline V gene (reference sequence). The CDR3 loop is CASSQTGYYGYTF. CDR3 coding DNA: TGTGCCAGCAGCCAGACAGGGTACTATGGCTACACCTTC.

V gene TRBV7-2 combines with J gene TRBJ2-3; 9 positions agree with TRBD2. The CDR3 extends over 19 amino acids. Germline V gene lookup returns CDR1 SGHTA and CDR2 FQGNSA. V lost 5 bases, J lost 1 base, and 16 bases stayed unmatched. The CDR3 reads CASSPDSLAGYFGTDTQYF. The CDR3 DNA is TGTGCCAGCAGCCCGGACTCGCTAGCGGGATACTTTGGCACAGATACGCAGTATTTT.

This sequence joins TRBV27 and TRBJ1-5; 7 nucleotides align to TRBD1. This CDR3 region has 15 residues. The germline CDR1 and CDR2 sequences are MNHEY and SMNVEV (reference sequence). The junction had 5 bases not matched to a gene; V was cut back by 3 bases and J by 3 bases. In DNA, the CDR3 is TGTGCCAGCAGTTTTATAGGACAGGCCAATCAGCCCCAGCATTTT. It specifies CASSFIGQANQPQHF.

Details on this clone: The same CDR3 also results from other DNA sequences found in this sample. This sequence joins TRBV9 and TRBJ2-7; perhaps TRBD1 as D (6 bases). The CDR3 runs 14 residues. Germline CDR1 reads SGDLS; CDR2 reads YYNGEE. Trimming removed 0 bases at V and 2 bases at J, with 9 bases between. The CDR3 loop is CASSVGTGTYEQYF. For the CDR3, the DNA is TGTGCCAGCAGCGTAGGAACAGGGACCTACGAGCAGTACTTC.